These 20 T cell receptor beta chains originate from one sample sequenced in a study of blood T cell repertoires in COVID-19. TCRdb keeps only in-frame clones here, not all; method: immunoSEQ multiplex PCR. The sample has 140,000 to 150,000 clones, 70% to 90% seen once. Material for sequencing was peripheral blood. Receptor source: a woman aged 60 to 75 with COVID-19, enrolled during active disease.

The V and J genes are TRBV5-4 and TRBJ2-1; D might be TRBD1 (6 bases). The CDR3 has 14 residues. The germline V gene encodes CDR1 SGHNT and CDR2 YYREEE (reference sequence). Trimming cost V 0 bases and J 7 bases, with 11 bases left between them. CDR3 region: CASSLVWDINEQFF. DNA for the CDR3: TGTGCCAGCAGCTTGGTATGGGACATAAATGAGCAGTTCTTC. The full variable domain, completed using reference TRBV5-4 and TRBJ2-1, is ETGVTQSPTHLIKTRGQQVTLRCSSQSGHNTVSWYQQALGQGPQFIFQYYREEENGRGNFPPRFSGLQFPNYSSELNVNALELDDSALYLCASSLVWDINEQFFGPGTRLTVL.

The J gene is TRBJ2-3, the V gene TRBV28, with TRBD2 matching 7 bases. Germline loops: CDR1 MDHEN, CDR2 SYDVKM. Trimming at V came to 2 bases and at J to 1 base, leaving 9 bases not matched to a gene. The CDR3 extends over 17 amino acids. The CDR3 DNA is TGTGCCAGCAGTTTAAATTTGGGGGGGGAACGCACAGATACGCAGTATTTT. Amino acids: CASSLNLGGERTDTQYF. The full variable domain, its missing parts supplied by reference TRBV28 and TRBJ2-3, is DVKVTQSSRYLVKRTGEKVFLECVQDMDHENMFWYRQDPGLGLRLIYFSYDVKMKEKGDIPEGYSVSREKKERFSLILESASTNQTSMYLCASSLNLGGERTDTQYFGPGTRLTVL.

The gene calls are TRBV5-1 and TRBJ2-3; 15 bases are shared with TRBD2. CDR3 length: 16 amino acids. The V gene end was trimmed by 4 bases and the J gene end by 7 bases; junction bases not matched to a gene: 7. Looked up from germline, CDR1 is SGHRS and CDR2 is YFSETQ. As DNA, the CDR3 is TGCGCCAGCAGCGGTAGGACTAGCGGGGGGGCTAATACGCAGTATTTT. This codes for CASSGRTSGGANTQYF.

The chain carries TRBV28 and TRBJ2-7, with D perhaps matching TRBD1 (5 bases). Deletions cut 5 bases from V and 3 bases from J, with 11 bases between. CDR1 is MDHEN, CDR2 SYDVKM, per germline. The CDR3 is 13 amino acids. This chain's CDR3 is CASSLLRVYEQYF. The CDR3 DNA reads TGTGCCAGCAGTCTCCTCAGGGTCTACGAGCAGTACTTC.

V gene TRBV9 combines with J gene TRBJ2-1; 13 nucleotides align to TRBD2. J gave up 2 bases and V 3 bases, and 2 bases lay outside the gene matches. The CDR3 runs 16 residues. Germline V gene lookup returns CDR1 SGDLS and CDR2 YYNGEE. Here the CDR3 DNA reads TGTGCCAGCAGCGGAACTAGCGGGGGGGCCTACAATGAGCAGTTCTTC. This translates into CASSGTSGGAYNEQFF.

The genes are TRBV20-1 and TRBJ2-7, with D perhaps TRBD1 (5 bases). V was pared by 3 bases and J by 2 bases, with 14 bases between. The CDR3 spans 14 residues. Looked up from germline, CDR1 is DFQATT and CDR2 is SNEGSKA (reference sequence). DNA of the CDR3: TGCAGTGCTAGTTCAGGGTCTGGGACCTACGAGCAGTACTTC. Protein product: CSASSGSGTYEQYF.

This clone showed up just a few times. The chain is built from TRBV19 and TRBJ1-2; 7 bases line up with TRBD1. Germline assignment: CDR1 LNHDA and CDR2 SQIVND (reference sequence). There are 14 residues in the CDR3. The trim removed 5 bases at V and 3 bases at J, leaving 6 bases unmatched. The CDR3 loop is CASSFAGTDYGYTF. In DNA, the CDR3 is TGTGCCAGTAGTTTCGCCGGGACAGACTATGGCTACACCTTC.

This chain connects TRBV12-3 or TRBV12-4 to TRBJ2-5, with TRBD2 identical over 8 bases. This CDR3 comprises 13 residues. V was clipped by 5 bases and J by 7 bases; unmatched bases: 6. The DNA for the CDR3 is TGTGCCAGCAGTCCGGGACTAGAGGGGACCCAGTACTTC. Its protein product is CASSPGLEGTQYF.

The chain joins TRBV29-1 to TRBJ2-4, with 7 bases lining up with TRBD2. The junction had 22 bases not matched to a gene; V was cut back by 7 bases and J by 7 bases. In germline, CDR1 is SQVTM, CDR2 ANQGSEA. This CDR3 spans 17 amino acids. CDR3 amino acids: CSASGAGEVSIRNIQYF. The DNA for the CDR3 is TGCAGCGCAAGTGGGGCGGGGGAGGTTTCTATTAGGAACATTCAGTACTTC.

V is TRBV18 and J is TRBJ2-3; 10 nucleotides align to TRBD2. The CDR3 length is 16 residues. Per germline, CDR1 KGHSH and CDR2 LQKENI. The V segment lost 0 bases and the J segment 2 bases; nucleotides outside the gene matches: 2. CDR3 sequence (DNA): TGTGCCAGCTCACCACCAAGCGGGGGGGCCACAGATACGCAGTATTTT. It is translated as CASSPPSGGATDTQYF.

This chain uses TRBV4-3 with TRBJ1-2; TRBD1 agrees at 7 bases. The germline CDR1 and CDR2 sequences are LGHNA and YSLEER. Germline trimming cut 4 bases from V and 5 bases from J; bases unmatched to any gene: 10. The CDR3 length is 15 residues. CDR3 protein: CASSPTDRNYYGYTF. The CDR3 DNA sequence: TGCGCCAGCAGCCCCACGGACAGGAATTATTATGGCTACACCTTC.

The chain employs TRBV24-1 and TRBJ1-5; D may be TRBD1 (5 bases). Looked up from germline, CDR1 is KGHDR and CDR2 is SFDVKD. Trimming took off 3 bases at V and 7 bases at J, with 12 bases between the two ends. There are 14 residues in the CDR3. CDR3 in DNA: TGTGCCACCAGTGATCCCCGTCAGGGACAGCCCCAGCATTTT. Protein: CATSDPRQGQPQHF.

V is TRBV5-1 and J is TRBJ2-1, with D uncertain. Trimming stripped 4 bases from V and 0 bases from J, with 8 bases between. CDR3 length: 14 amino acids. Per germline, CDR1 SGHRS and CDR2 YFSETQ. The CDR3 sequence is CASSLTSSYNEQFF. The CDR3, as DNA: TGCGCCAGCAGCCTAACGAGCTCCTACAATGAGCAGTTCTTC.

The rearrangement joins TRBV3-1 (or the pseudogene TRBV3-2) to TRBJ1-2; the D gene is possibly TRBD1 (6 bases). CDR1 LGHDT and CDR2 YNNKEL come from the germline V gene (reference sequence). The CDR3 is 19 amino acids. Trimming removed 0 bases at V and 4 bases at J, with 24 bases between. CDR3 nucleotide sequence: TGTGCCAGCAGCCAAGAATTCCCCTATTGGGGGCGGGAGGCCTATGGCTACACCTTC. As protein: CASSQEFPYWGREAYGYTF.

The CDR3 loop reads CSVEGITSGDSYEQYF. The CDR3, as DNA: TGCAGCGTTGAAGGGATAACTAGCGGGGACTCCTACGAGCAGTACTTC. This rearrangement joins TRBV29-1 to TRBJ2-7; 10 nucleotides align to TRBD2. The CDR3 runs to 16 residues. Per germline, CDR1 SQVTM and CDR2 ANQGSEA. V was pared by 1 base and J by 0 bases, with 6 bases of the junction left unmatched.

This chain joins TRBV24-1 and TRBJ2-2; D may be TRBD2 (6 bases). Deletions cut 0 bases from V and 5 bases from J, with 9 bases between. CDR3 length: 15 residues. Per germline, CDR1 KGHDR and CDR2 SFDVKD. CDR3 DNA: TGTGCCACCAGTGATTTGTCGGGACTTACCGGGGAGCTGTTTTTT. Protein product: CATSDLSGLTGELFF.

The chain recombines TRBV19 with TRBJ2-1; TRBD1 aligns across 7 bases. With V trimmed by 7 bases and J by 5 bases, 11 bases remained unmatched. The CDR3 contains 15 residues. The germline V gene has CDR1 LNHDA and CDR2 SQIVND (reference sequence). DNA of the CDR3: TGTGCCAGTATTCAGAACAGGGGTTTCGACAATGAGCAGTTCTTC. This sequence encodes CASIQNRGFDNEQFF. The full variable domain, completed using reference TRBV19 and TRBJ2-1, is DGGITQSPKYLFRKEGQNVTLSCEQNLNHDAMYWYRQDPGQGLRLIYYSQIVNDFQKGDIAEGYSVSREKKESFPLTVTSAQKNPTAFYLCASIQNRGFDNEQFFGPGTRLTVL.

The chain employs TRBV18 and TRBJ2-1; TRBD1 might be the D (5 bases). The germline CDR1 and CDR2 sequences are KGHSH and LQKENI. This CDR3 has 13 residues. Trimming took 3 bases from V and 10 from J, leaving 13 bases between them. The CDR3 sequence is CASSPHDRGEQFF. The CDR3 DNA is TGTGCCAGCTCACCCCATGACAGAGGCGAGCAGTTCTTC. Full variable domain (outside the CDR3, taken from reference TRBV18 and TRBJ2-1): NAGVMQNPRHLVRRRGQEARLRCSPMKGHSHVYWYRQLPEEGLKFMVYLQKENIIDESGMPKERFSAEFPKEGPSILRIQQVVRGDSAAYFCASSPHDRGEQFFGPGTRLTVL.

Note on this clone: The junction departs from germline at one end; a sequencing error may be responsible. The chain has TRBV5-6 and TRBJ2-5; 9 nucleotides match TRBD1. The CDR3 sequence is 15 residues long. The germline gives CDR1 SGHDT, CDR2 YYEEEE. The CDR3, as DNA: TGTGCCAGCACCTTGGGCGACAGGGGGTCGAGGACCCAGTACTTC. It is translated as CASTLGDRGSRTQYF.

This chain joins TRBV6-5 and TRBJ1-2, with D tentatively TRBD1 (6 bases). Germline values: CDR1 MNHEY, CDR2 SVGAGI. The CDR3 has 13 amino acids. V was shortened by 1 base and J by 8 bases, with 11 bases between the two germline ends. Here the CDR3 DNA reads TGTGCCAGCAGTTACTTCAGGGGTGAAGGCTACACCTTC. Translating gives CASSYFRGEGYTF.